This entry lists 11 T cell receptor beta chains sequenced from one sample in a study of shared clonotypes between healthy human individuals. Produced via immunoSEQ multiplex PCR; TCRdb's table is partial and in-frame only. The sample contains millions of clones, 90% to 95% of which appear only once. The specimen was naive CD4+ T cells sorted from blood. Subset meaning: CD45RA+ positively selected. The source is a man aged 18 to 29 in good health.

The chain links TRBV11-3 to TRBJ1-1; D perhaps matches TRBD1 (5 bases). V was cut by 2 bases and J by 3 bases, with 10 bases left in between. Germline CDR1 reads SGHNT; CDR2 reads YENEEA. The CDR3 extends over 14 amino acids. The CDR3 region is CASSLRGGDTEAFF. Here the CDR3 DNA reads TGTGCCAGCAGCTTAAGGGGCGGGGACACTGAAGCTTTCTTT. The variable domain in full, with the rest retrieved from reference TRBV11-3 and TRBJ1-1, is EAGVVQSPRYKIIEKKQPVAFWCNPISGHNTLYWYLQNLGQGPELLIRYENEEAVDDSQLPKDRFSAERLKGVDSTLKIQPAELGDSAVYLCASSLRGGDTEAFFGQGTRLTVV.

The genes are TRBV5-1 and TRBJ2-2; D is uncertain. This CDR3 is built from 14 residues. Trimming took off 8 bases at V and 7 bases at J, with 18 bases between the two ends. Germline-derived CDR1 and CDR2 are SGHRS and YFSETQ. This CDR3 reads CASTPPIPGGELFF. The CDR3 region has the DNA TGCGCCAGTACCCCCCCCATCCCGGGCGGGGAGCTGTTTTTT. The full variable domain, rest sourced from reference TRBV5-1 and TRBJ2-2, is KAGVTQTPRYLIKTRGQQVTLSCSPISGHRSVSWYQQTPGQGLQFLFEYFSETQRNKGNFPGRFSGRQFSNSRSEMNVSTLELGDSALYLCASTPPIPGGELFFGEGSRLTVL.

The chain is built from TRBV7-2 and TRBJ2-3, with a possible D match to TRBD2 (6 bases). Germline lookup yields CDR1 SGHTA and CDR2 FQGNSA. This CDR3 spans 15 amino acids. The germline V and J ends were trimmed by 1 base and 2 bases, with 10 bases remaining between them. The CDR3 is CASSLVAATTDTQYF. CDR3 bases: TGTGCCAGCAGCTTAGTAGCGGCAACCACAGATACGCAGTATTTT.

The rearrangement joins TRBV19 to TRBJ2-3; tentative D call: TRBD2 (6 bases). This CDR3 region has 14 residues. V lost 2 bases and J lost 3, with 9 bases in between. Germline V lookup: CDR1 LNHDA, CDR2 SQIVND (reference sequence). The CDR3 bases are TGTGCCAGTAGTATATTTGCGGGGACAGATACGCAGTATTTT. It codes for CASSIFAGTDTQYF.

The chain combines TRBV27 with TRBJ2-1; 11 bases fit TRBD1. The germline V gene encodes CDR1 MNHEY and CDR2 SMNVEV (reference sequence). With V trimmed by 6 bases and J by 8 bases, 15 bases remained unmatched. The CDR3 sequence is 17 residues long. The CDR3 region is CASSREGQGVLGDEQFF. CDR3 nucleotides: TGTGCCAGCAGCAGGGAGGGACAGGGGGTATTGGGCGATGAGCAGTTCTTC.

The chain uses TRBV4-3 and TRBJ1-1, with D possibly matching TRBD1 (6 bases). V gave up 1 base and J gave up 4 bases, with 13 bases separating them. Germline V gene lookup returns CDR1 LGHNA and CDR2 YSLEER. The CDR3 totals 15 residues. CDR3 bases: TGCGCCAGCAGCCAAGCGGGGGGCGTCGGCACTGAAGCTTTCTTT. Its protein product is CASSQAGGVGTEAFF.

The chain couples TRBV7-9 to TRBJ1-4; D unresolved. V lost 0 bases and J 0 bases, leaving 11 bases between the germline ends. The CDR3 consists of 17 residues. Looked up from germline, CDR1 is SEHNR and CDR2 is FQNEAQ (reference sequence). Written as DNA, the CDR3 is TGTGCCAGCAGCTTAGCGTGGCGGGAAGCAACTAATGAAAAACTGTTTTTT. Protein product: CASSLAWREATNEKLFF. The whole variable domain, remainder taken from reference TRBV7-9 and TRBJ1-4, is DTGVSQNPRHKITKRGQNVTFRCDPISEHNRLYWYRQTLGQGPEFLTYFQNEAQLEKSRLLSDRFSAERPKGSFSTLEIQRTEQGDSAMYLCASSLAWREATNEKLFFGSGTQLSVL.

The CDR3 is CASSLGGGGAYNEQFF. The CDR3 DNA follows: TGTGCCAGCAGTTTAGGTGGCGGGGGGGCCTACAATGAGCAGTTCTTC. The chain joins TRBV28 to TRBJ2-1; 9 positions agree with TRBD2. Per germline, CDR1 MDHEN and CDR2 SYDVKM. The CDR3 consists of 16 residues. The junction had 4 bases not matched to a gene; V was cut back by 2 bases and J by 2 bases. The variable domain in full, with the rest retrieved from reference TRBV28 and TRBJ2-1, is DVKVTQSSRYLVKRTGEKVFLECVQDMDHENMFWYRQDPGLGLRLIYFSYDVKMKEKGDIPEGYSVSREKKERFSLILESASTNQTSMYLCASSLGGGGAYNEQFFGPGTRLTVL.

On this clone: Other DNA sequences in this sample translate to the same CDR3. The chain joins TRBV5-1 to TRBJ2-3, with a weak D call TRBD1 (5 bases). Trimming left V 1 base short and J 3 bases short, with 6 bases between. Germline CDR1 reads SGHRS; CDR2 reads YFSETQ. The CDR3 has 13 amino acids. CDR3 DNA: TGCGCCAGCAGCTTGCAGGGAACAGATACGCAGTATTTT. This gives the protein CASSLQGTDTQYF. The full variable domain, completed using reference TRBV5-1 and TRBJ2-3, is KAGVTQTPRYLIKTRGQQVTLSCSPISGHRSVSWYQQTPGQGLQFLFEYFSETQRNKGNFPGRFSGRQFSNSRSEMNVSTLELGDSALYLCASSLQGTDTQYFGPGTRLTVL.

The chain carries TRBV11-2 and TRBJ2-5, with 7 bases matching TRBD1. Germline CDR1 and CDR2: SGHAT and FQNNGV. The CDR3 length is 16 residues. The junction had 13 bases not matched to a gene; V was cut back by 5 bases and J by 4 bases. The CDR3, as DNA: TGTGCCAGCAGCCAAGCGGCGACAGGGAAGGGAGAGACCCAGTACTTC. Protein product: CASSQAATGKGETQYF.

This chain links TRBV6-5 with TRBJ2-2, with D tentatively TRBD2 (5 bases). Germline-derived CDR1 and CDR2 are MNHEY and SVGAGI. Trimming cost V 8 bases and J 0 bases, with 13 bases left between them. CDR3 length equals 15 residues. The DNA of the CDR3 is TGTGCCAGCCGAGTCAGAGGGCCGAACACCGGGGAGCTGTTTTTT. Translating it yields CASRVRGPNTGELFF.